A single TCR beta chain is shown here with its context. Generated by immunoSEQ multiplex PCR, the TCRdb table keeps only in-frame clones and is missing some. The table records approximately 82,000 clones, approximately 92% of them present only once. The germline V gene encodes CDR1 MNHNY and CDR2 SVGAGI (reference sequence). Trimming removed 7 bases from V and 1 base from J, with 14 bases in between. CDR3 size: 15 residues. The sample originates from a study of technical replicates of blood from a few donors. Sequencing input: T cells isolated from PBMCs. The gene calls are TRBV6-6 and TRBJ1-3, with D unresolved. The clonotype was recovered from a human donor in good health. Some clones in this sample may be carry-over from other donors' samples. The CDR3 DNA reads TGTGCCAGCACCAACTGGTTCCTATCTGGAAACACCATATATTTT. Residues: CASTNWFLSGNTIYF.